These T cell receptor beta chains were read from a single sample in a study of cytomegalovirus exposure and HLA in healthy donors. Using immunoSEQ multiplex PCR, the repertoire was profiled, and TCRdb retains in-frame clones only, with some absent. There are about 140,000 clones in the sample; more than 60% occur only once, and 1.5% to 2% lies in the top ten. The specimen sequenced was PBMCs. All receptors derive from a female donor in good health and CMV-seronegative. The CDR3 runs from the conserved cysteine through the conserved F or W.

>TRBV5-1|TRBJ2-1
CASSTGPGLAGGNEQFF
>TRBV7-9|TRBJ2-7
CASSRSGTYEQYF
>TRBV6-5|TRBJ1-2
CASRKRTGDNYGYTF
>TRBV7-3|TRBJ1-2
CASSSRTGDGYTF
>TRBV27|TRBJ1-1
CASRTAAEAFF
>TRBV2|TRBJ1-4
CASRKKGTGTLFF
>TRBV6-5|TRBJ1-2
CASSIGSLGGYTF
>TRBV5-1|TRBJ2-7
CASSLAGLTYEQYF
>TRBV15|TRBJ1-4
CATSREDRGLGKLFF
>TRBV7-7|TRBJ2-5
CASSSSPTVKETQYF
>TRBV5-1|TRBJ1-2
CASSLSTGGANYGYTF
>TRBV6-5|TRBJ1-4
CASSRNRVDEKLFF
>TRBV7-9|TRBJ2-4
CASSLGGTGAKNIQYF
>TRBV11-2|TRBJ1-4
CASTNRGGLEEKLFF
>TRBV28|TRBJ1-4
CASSSDTSNEKLFF